This TCR beta chain was obtained from a study of T-cell reconstitution after alpha-beta-depleted transplantation in children. General study findings and limits: After transplant, high TCRbeta diversity at day 60 in some patients arose from surviving recipient T cells and thymic progenitors. By about two months after transplant, alpha-beta T cells reportedly arose from several hundred graft clones that had expanded. From newly produced T cells came most of the T-cell counts and diversity one year after transplant.

Remarks on this clonotype: No antigen is known for it.

A TCRbeta library incorporating unique molecular identifiers was prepared. In TCRdb, the PCR reads were re-called with MiXCR into one record per CDR3 protein. The data hold more than 400,000 distinct CDR3 sequences, with more than 9.5% observed a single time. This TCR derives from a female patient aged 2 to 10 who had a stem cell transplant for aplastic anemia, so the T cells may come from the graft donor. The sequencing used PBMCs, mostly from graft donor cells, collected 180 days after TCRalphabeta/CD19-depleted stem cell transplant.

The CDR3, as DNA: TGCGCCAGCAGCGCTAGCGCCATTGGGCAGACCCAGTACTTC. Translation: CASSASAIGQTQYF. The chain joins TRBV5-1 to TRBJ2-5; perhaps TRBD2 as D (6 bases). Trimming removed 4 bases at V and 6 bases at J, with 16 bases between. Per germline, CDR1 SGHRS and CDR2 YFSETQ. This CDR3 has 14 amino acids.